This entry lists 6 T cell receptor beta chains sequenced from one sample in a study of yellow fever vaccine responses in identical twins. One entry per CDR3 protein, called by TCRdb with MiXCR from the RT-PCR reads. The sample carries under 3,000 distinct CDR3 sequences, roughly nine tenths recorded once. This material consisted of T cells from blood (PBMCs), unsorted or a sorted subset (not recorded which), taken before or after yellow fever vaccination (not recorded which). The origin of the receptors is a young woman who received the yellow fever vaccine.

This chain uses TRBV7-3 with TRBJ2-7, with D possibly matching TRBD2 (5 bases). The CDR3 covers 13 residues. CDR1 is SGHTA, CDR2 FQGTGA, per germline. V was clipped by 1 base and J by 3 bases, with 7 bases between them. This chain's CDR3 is CASSLNAGYEQYF. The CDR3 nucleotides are TGTGCCAGCAGCTTAAATGCGGGCTACGAGCAGTACTTC.

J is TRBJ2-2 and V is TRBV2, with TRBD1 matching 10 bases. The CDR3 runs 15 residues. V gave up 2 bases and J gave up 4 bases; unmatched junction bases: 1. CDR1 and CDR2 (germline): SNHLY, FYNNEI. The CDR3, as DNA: TGTGCCAGCAGTGAATGGACAGGGGGCACCGGGGAGCTGTTTTTT. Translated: CASSEWTGGTGELFF. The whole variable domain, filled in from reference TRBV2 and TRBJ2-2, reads EPEVTQTPSHQVTQMGQEVILRCVPISNHLYFYWYRQILGQKVEFLVSFYNNEISEKSEIFDDQFSVERPDGSNFTLKIRSTKLEDSAMYFCASSEWTGGTGELFFGEGSRLTVL.

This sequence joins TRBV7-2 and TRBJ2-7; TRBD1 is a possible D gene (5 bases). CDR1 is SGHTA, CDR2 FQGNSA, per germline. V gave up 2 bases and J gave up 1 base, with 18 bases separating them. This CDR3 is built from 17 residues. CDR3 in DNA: TGTGCCAGCAGCTTACGCGCAAAAGGGGATAGGTCCTACGAGCAGTACTTC. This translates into CASSLRAKGDRSYEQYF.

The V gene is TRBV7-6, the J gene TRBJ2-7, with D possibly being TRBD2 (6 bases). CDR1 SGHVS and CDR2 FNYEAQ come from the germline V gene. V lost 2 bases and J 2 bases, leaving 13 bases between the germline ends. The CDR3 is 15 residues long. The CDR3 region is CASSLSPGLTYEQYF. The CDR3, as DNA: TGTGCCAGCAGCTTATCACCGGGACTCACCTACGAGCAGTACTTC.

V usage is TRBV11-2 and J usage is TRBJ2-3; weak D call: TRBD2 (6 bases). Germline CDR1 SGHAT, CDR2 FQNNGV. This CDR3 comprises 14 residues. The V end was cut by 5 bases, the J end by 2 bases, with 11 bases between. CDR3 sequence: CASSNSGYTDTQYF. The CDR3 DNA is TGTGCCAGCAGCAATAGCGGTTACACAGATACGCAGTATTTT.

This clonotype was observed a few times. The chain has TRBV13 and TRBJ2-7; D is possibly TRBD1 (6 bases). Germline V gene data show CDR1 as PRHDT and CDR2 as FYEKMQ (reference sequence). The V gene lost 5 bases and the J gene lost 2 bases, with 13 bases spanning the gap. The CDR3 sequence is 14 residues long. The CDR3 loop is CASSPGTQTYEQYF. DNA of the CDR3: TGTGCCAGCAGCCCCGGGACACAAACCTACGAGCAGTACTTC.